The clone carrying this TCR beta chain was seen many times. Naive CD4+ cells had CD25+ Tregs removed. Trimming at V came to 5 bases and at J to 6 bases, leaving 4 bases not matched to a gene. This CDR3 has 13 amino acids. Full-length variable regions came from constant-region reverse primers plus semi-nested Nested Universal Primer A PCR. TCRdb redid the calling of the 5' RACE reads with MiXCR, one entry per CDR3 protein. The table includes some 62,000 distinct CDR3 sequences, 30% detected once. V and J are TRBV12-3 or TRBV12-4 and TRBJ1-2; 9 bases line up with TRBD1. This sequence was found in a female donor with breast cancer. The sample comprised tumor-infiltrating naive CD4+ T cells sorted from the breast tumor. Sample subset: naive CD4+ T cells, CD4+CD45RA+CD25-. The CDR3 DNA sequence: TGTGCCAGCAGTCTCGGGACAGGGAATGGCTACACCTTC. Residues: CASSLGTGNGYTF.